This T cell receptor beta chain emerged from a study of technical replicates of blood from a few donors. This clone was seen only once. V trimming: 2 bases; J trimming: 12 bases; junction bases outside the gene matches: 8. CDR1 is MNHNS, CDR2 SASEGT, per germline. The CDR3 consists of 13 residues. Assay used: immunoSEQ multiplex PCR; TCRdb lists only in-frame clones, some missing. The table has about 67,000 clones, 95% to 97% seen once; the top ten hold approximately 0.3%. The V call is TRBV6-1, the J call TRBJ1-1; 8 bases match TRBD1. Source material: T cells isolated from PBMCs. The TCR comes from a human donor in good health. CDR3 bases: TGTGCCAGCAGTGAACAGGACAGGGCTGTAACTTTCTTT. Translating gives CASSEQDRAVTFF.